The next 27 T cell receptor beta chains were all read from a single sample in a study of T cells in Graves' hyperthyroidism and ophthalmopathy. The CDR3 regions of TCR beta were amplified from RNA transcripts. A set of HTBI primers served as the primers for a first-round RT-PCR of the TCR CDR3. TCRdb processed the multiplex PCR reads anew with MiXCR; each CDR3 protein has one entry. Found here are around 500,000 distinct CDR3 sequences, about 16% of them singletons; the top ten hold approximately 30%. The sample taken for sequencing was blood. The receptors here all came from a woman under 40 with Graves' ophthalmopathy.

This clonotype was seen a handful of times. This chain joins TRBV5-6 and TRBJ2-3; 9 bases map to TRBD1. In germline, CDR1 is SGHDT, CDR2 YYEEEE. V lost 4 bases and J lost 2; bases outside the gene matches: 5. This CDR3 has 15 residues. The DNA of the CDR3 is TGTGCCAGCAGCCAGACAGGGGGGGCCACAGATACGCAGTATTTT. It codes for CASSQTGGATDTQYF.

This clonotype was picked up many times. This chain joins TRBV7-2 and TRBJ2-7; D gene ambiguous. The length of the CDR3 is 15 residues. From germline, CDR1 is SGHTA and CDR2 FQGNSA. Trimming shortened V by 7 bases and J by 2 bases, and 18 bases separated the two germline ends. CDR3 protein: CASTIVTGQPYEQYF. The CDR3 DNA follows: TGTGCCAGCACCATAGTGACGGGCCAACCCTACGAGCAGTACTTC. Full variable domain (remainder filled in from reference TRBV7-2 and TRBJ2-7): GAGVSQSPSNKVTEKGKDVELRCDPISGHTALYWYRQSLGQGLEFLIYFQGNSAPDKSGLPSDRFSAERTGGSVSTLTIQRTQQEDSAVYLCASTIVTGQPYEQYFGPGTRLTVT.

This rearrangement joins TRBV4-1 to TRBJ2-4; TRBD1 or TRBD2 may be the D gene (6 bases each). V lost 5 bases and J lost 8, with 22 bases in between. This CDR3 spans 16 amino acids. Germline V lookup: CDR1 MGHRA, CDR2 YSYEKL. In DNA, the CDR3 is TGCGCCAGCAGCACCCTGGGGGGCCCCGTTCGTTACATTCAGTACTTC. As protein: CASSTLGGPVRYIQYF.

The chain recombines TRBV7-6 with TRBJ2-2, with 11 bases fitting TRBD2. The V gene's germline CDR1 is SGHVS and CDR2 FNYEAQ. The ends lost 6 bases at V and 3 bases at J; junction bases unmatched: 15. This CDR3 contains 19 residues. DNA of the CDR3: TGTGCCAGCAGGGCAGGTACTAGCGGGAGATTAGTGGACACCGGGGAGCTGTTTTTT. Translating it yields CASRAGTSGRLVDTGELFF.

This clonotype has ten or more counts. This chain uses TRBV28 with TRBJ2-4, with D possibly TRBD2 on 6 matching bases. Trimming took off 5 bases at V and 9 bases at J, with 20 bases between the two ends. The CDR3 runs to 15 residues. CDR1 and CDR2 (germline): MDHEN, SYDVKM. This CDR3 reads CASSPLAGPRGIQYF. CDR3 in DNA: TGTGCCAGCAGTCCCCTCGCGGGACCTAGAGGCATTCAGTACTTC.

V gene TRBV4-1 combines with J gene TRBJ2-3, with 10 bases fitting TRBD2. CDR3 length: 18 amino acids. Per the germline V gene, CDR1 is MGHRA and CDR2 is YSYEKL. J gave up 1 base and V 3 bases, and 10 bases lay outside the gene matches. The CDR3 sequence: CASSQIAGTSARTDTQYF. The CDR3 DNA reads TGCGCCAGCAGCCAGATTGCCGGGACTAGCGCGCGCACAGATACGCAGTATTTT.

Many counts were recorded for this clonotype. J is TRBJ2-5 and V is TRBV3-1, with 8 nucleotides matching TRBD1. Germline values: CDR1 LGHDT, CDR2 YNNKEL (reference sequence). The junction had 8 bases not matched to a gene; V was cut back by 1 base and J by 4 bases. This CDR3 region has 16 residues. CDR3 DNA: TGTGCCAGCAGCCAAGGGACAGGGTGGGGGACAGAGACCCAGTACTTC. Translating it yields CASSQGTGWGTETQYF.

CDR3 coding DNA: TGCAGCGTTGATCCGACAGGGAGCGCTAACTATGGCTACACCTTC. As protein: CSVDPTGSANYGYTF. This chain uses TRBV29-1 with TRBJ1-2; 7 bases align to TRBD1. From germline, CDR1 is SQVTM and CDR2 ANQGSEA. The V segment lost 3 bases and the J segment 0 bases; nucleotides outside the gene matches: 7. This CDR3 contains 15 residues.

Ten or more counts support this clonotype. The chain is built from TRBV7-4 and TRBJ1-2; D is unresolved. The CDR3 totals 14 residues. V lost 4 bases and J 4 bases, leaving 13 bases between the germline ends. Per the germline V gene, CDR1 is SGHVT and CDR2 is SQSDAQ. This CDR3 is CASSSYPRGYGYTF. Written as DNA, the CDR3 is TGTGCCAGCAGCTCTTATCCGAGAGGCTATGGCTACACCTTC.

At least ten counts were recorded for this clonotype. The rearrangement links TRBV2 to TRBJ1-4; no clear D. Trimming stripped 7 bases from V and 5 bases from J, with 8 bases between. Germline V lookup: CDR1 SNHLY, CDR2 FYNNEI. This CDR3 contains 12 residues. The CDR3 coding sequence is TGTGCCAGCATACGAGGGAATGAAAAACTGTTTTTT. Translation gives CASIRGNEKLFF.

The sample holds a few counts of this clonotype. The chain is built from TRBV11-2 and TRBJ2-7, with a possible D match to TRBD2 (6 bases). Germline loops: CDR1 SGHAT, CDR2 FQNNGV. This CDR3 is built from 15 residues. Trimming shortened V by 3 bases and J by 3 bases, and 15 bases separated the two germline ends. This chain's CDR3 is CASSLGSGVFYEQYF. The CDR3 DNA sequence: TGTGCCAGCAGCTTGGGGTCGGGGGTTTTCTACGAGCAGTACTTC.

This clonotype was seen only once. At one end the junction does not follow the germline gene, possibly because of a read error. V is TRBV3-1 and J is TRBJ2-5; TRBD1 matches at 7 bases. CDR1 is LGHDT, CDR2 YNNKEL, per germline (reference sequence). The CDR3 sequence is 14 residues long. CDR3 nucleotides: TGTGTCAGCAGTCCCGGGACAGATGGGGAGACCCAGTACTTC. It encodes CVSSPGTDGETQYF.

V is TRBV6-1 and J is TRBJ2-7, with TRBD1 as a possible D gene (5 bases). Per the germline V gene, CDR1 is MNHNS and CDR2 is SASEGT. The CDR3 runs to 13 residues. Deletions cut 8 bases from V and 2 bases from J, with 13 bases between. CDR3 DNA sequence: TGTGCCAGCCTCCGAGCAGGGACCTACGAGCAGTACTTC. Translating gives CASLRAGTYEQYF.

The chain recombines TRBV20-1 with TRBJ2-1; D is perhaps TRBD1 or TRBD2 (5 bases each). Trimming stripped 5 bases from V and 3 bases from J, with 11 bases between. The length of the CDR3 is 13 residues. From germline, CDR1 is DFQATT and CDR2 SNEGSKA (reference sequence). The CDR3 DNA is TGCAGTGCTTGGGGACCGAGCTACAATGAGCAGTTCTTC. Its protein product is CSAWGPSYNEQFF.

This clonotype was detected many times. The rearrangement links TRBV7-2 to TRBJ2-5; D remains ambiguous. Germline assignment: CDR1 SGHTA and CDR2 FQGNSA. There are 13 residues in the CDR3. V dropped 8 bases and J dropped 2 bases, with 12 bases sitting between them. The CDR3: CASGRTIQETQYF. As DNA, the CDR3 is TGTGCCAGCGGCAGGACCATACAAGAGACCCAGTACTTC.

The table lists this clonotype with many counts. The chain links TRBV20-1 to TRBJ2-1; 10 bases agree with TRBD2. The CDR3 is 14 residues long. CDR1 is DFQATT and CDR2 is SNEGSKA in the germline V gene (reference sequence). V lost 1 base to trimming and J lost 9 bases; unmatched junction nucleotides: 6. DNA for the CDR3: TGCAGTGCTAGAGCAGCTAGCGGGAGTGGTGAGCAGTTCTTC. It yields the protein CSARAASGSGEQFF.

In this sample, this clonotype turned up many times. V is TRBV29-1 and J is TRBJ2-5, with a weak D call TRBD2 (5 bases). The CDR3 sequence is 15 residues long. Trimming took 6 bases from V and 6 from J, leaving 23 bases between them. The germline V gene has CDR1 SQVTM and CDR2 ANQGSEA. CDR3 DNA: TGCAGCGTCCGTCCGCCTGGTGAGGGTATGAAGACCCAGTACTTC. Encoded protein: CSVRPPGEGMKTQYF.

Many counts were recorded for this clonotype. The chain has TRBV7-8 and TRBJ1-1; unclear D gene. Trimming removed 1 base from V and 5 bases from J, with 8 bases in between. CDR3 length: 13 residues. The germline gives CDR1 SGHVS, CDR2 FQNEAQ. This CDR3 is CASSLEARTEAFF. CDR3 sequence (DNA): TGTGCCAGCAGCTTAGAGGCACGGACTGAAGCTTTCTTT.

This clonotype was counted between two and nine times. The V call is TRBV20-1, the J call TRBJ2-1; tentatively, D is TRBD1 or TRBD2 (5 bases each). The CDR3 loop spans 15 amino acids. Trimming cost V 0 bases and J 5 bases, with 14 bases left between them. Germline CDR1 reads DFQATT; CDR2 reads SNEGSKA (reference sequence). The CDR3 nucleotides read TGCAGTGCTAGAGATCCGGCAGCGGACAACAATGAGCAGTTCTTC. Its protein is CSARDPAADNNEQFF.

In this sample, this clonotype turned up many times. This chain uses TRBV28 with TRBJ1-5; D ambiguous. The CDR3 covers 16 residues. Germline V gene sequence: CDR1 MDHEN, CDR2 SYDVKM. V was clipped by 6 bases and J by 0 bases, with 15 bases between them. CDR3 residues: CASSPAGGYSNQPQHF. The CDR3 DNA is TGTGCCAGCAGCCCCGCGGGTGGCTATAGCAATCAGCCCCAGCATTTT.

J is TRBJ1-1 and V is TRBV4-3; maybe TRBD1 (6 bases). There are 15 residues in the CDR3. V was cut by 4 bases and J by 1 base, with 13 bases left in between. Germline-derived CDR1 and CDR2 are LGHNA and YSLEER. The CDR3 DNA reads TGCGCCAGCAGCCCAGGGGAGTTCACGAACACTGAAGCTTTCTTT. Amino acid sequence: CASSPGEFTNTEAFF.

Concerning this clonotype itself: The junction does not match germline at one end; this may be a read error. V and J are TRBV7-9 and TRBJ2-1; D perhaps matches TRBD2 (6 bases). The CDR3 has 18 residues. Germline V gives CDR1 SEHNR, CDR2 FQNEAQ (reference sequence). The CDR3 nucleotides are TGTGCCAGCAGCTTTTCAGCGGGCGGAACTAGCTCCTACAATGGGCAGTTCTTC. Translation gives CASSFSAGGTSSYNGQFF. The complete variable domain, with remaining parts taken from reference TRBV7-9 and TRBJ2-1, reads DTGVSQNPRHKITKRGQNVTFRCDPISEHNRLYWYRQTLGQGPEFLTYFQNEAQLEKSRLLSDRFSAERPKGSFSTLEIQRTEQGDSAMYLCASSFSAGGTSSYNGQFFGPGTRLTVL.

This clonotype has only a few counts. J is TRBJ2-7 and V is TRBV2; D is perhaps TRBD1 (6 bases). In germline, CDR1 is SNHLY, CDR2 FYNNEI. The length of the CDR3 is 15 residues. V was cut by 1 base and J by 3 bases, with 13 bases left in between. In DNA form, the CDR3 reads TGTGCCAGCAGTGAAGTACCGAGGACAGACTACGAGCAGTACTTC. It codes for CASSEVPRTDYEQYF.

With respect to this clonotype: The CDR3 carries no conserved terminal phenylalanine or tryptophan, so it likely arises from a read error. V is TRBV6-1 and J is TRBJ2-1; 11 bases fit TRBD2. Germline loops: CDR1 MNHNS, CDR2 SASEGT. This CDR3 comprises 17 residues. The ends lost 4 bases at V and 0 bases at J; junction bases unmatched: 5. DNA for the CDR3: TGTGCCAGCAGTGGCACTAGCGGGGGTAGCTCCTACAATGAGCAGTTCCTC. Translating gives CASSGTSGGSSYNEQFL.

At least ten counts were recorded for this clonotype. This chain links TRBV30 with TRBJ2-5; D call uncertain. The V end was cut by 2 bases, the J end by 3 bases, with 4 bases between. The CDR3 contains 11 residues. Germline V gene lookup returns CDR1 GTSNPN and CDR2 SVGIG (reference sequence). DNA of the CDR3: TGTGCCTGGAGTTTTAAAGAGACCCAGTACTTC. Amino acid sequence: CAWSFKETQYF. Using reference TRBV30 and TRBJ2-5 for the parts outside the CDR3, the full variable domain is SQTIHQWPATLVQPVGSPLSLECTVEGTSNPNLYWYRQAAGRGLQLLFYSVGIGQISSEVPQNLSASRPQDRQFILSSKKLLLSDSGFYLCAWSFKETQYFGPGTRLLVL.

Concerning this clonotype itself: One base away lies a much larger clone, so this may be a sequencing read error. The rearrangement uses TRBV9 and TRBJ2-1, with D possibly TRBD2 on 8 matching bases. Per germline, CDR1 SGDLS and CDR2 YYNGEE. The CDR3 extends over 24 amino acids. Written as DNA, the CDR3 is TGTGACAGCAGCCCCCGCGGGGGGACGACAGGGTTAGGGGTAGGGCGGGACAACTACAATGAGCAGTTCTTC. Residues: CDSSPRGGTTGLGVGRDNYNEQFF.

This clonotype appeared a few times. This rearrangement joins TRBV7-8 to TRBJ1-3; 9 positions agree with TRBD1. V gave up 5 bases and J gave up 4 bases; unmatched junction bases: 6. The CDR3 is 15 residues long. CDR1 and CDR2 from the germline V gene are SGHVS and FQNEAQ. The CDR3 bases are TGTGCCAGCAGCAGGGACAGGGTGAAGGGAAACACCATATATTTT. As protein: CASSRDRVKGNTIYF.